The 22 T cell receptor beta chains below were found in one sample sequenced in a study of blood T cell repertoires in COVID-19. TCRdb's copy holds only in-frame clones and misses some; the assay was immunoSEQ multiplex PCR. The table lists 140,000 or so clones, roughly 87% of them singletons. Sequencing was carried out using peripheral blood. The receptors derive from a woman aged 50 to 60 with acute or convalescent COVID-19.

The CDR3 nucleotides read TGTGCCAGCAGCTTGGCGCAGACCAGGGCCCACGAGCAGTACTTC. Its translation is CASSLAQTRAHEQYF. The chain couples TRBV5-8 to TRBJ2-7; tentative D call: TRBD1 (5 bases). Germline CDR1 reads SGHTS; CDR2 reads YDEGEE. The V end lost 0 bases, the J end lost 5 bases, and 15 bases lay between the germline ends. The CDR3 runs 15 residues.

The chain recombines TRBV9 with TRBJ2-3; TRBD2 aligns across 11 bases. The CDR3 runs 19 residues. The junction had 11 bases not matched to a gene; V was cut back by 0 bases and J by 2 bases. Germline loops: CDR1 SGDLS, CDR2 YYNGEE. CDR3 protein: CASSVVPSRSGRATDTQYF. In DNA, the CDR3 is TGTGCCAGCAGCGTAGTTCCCTCACGTAGCGGGAGGGCCACAGATACGCAGTATTTT.

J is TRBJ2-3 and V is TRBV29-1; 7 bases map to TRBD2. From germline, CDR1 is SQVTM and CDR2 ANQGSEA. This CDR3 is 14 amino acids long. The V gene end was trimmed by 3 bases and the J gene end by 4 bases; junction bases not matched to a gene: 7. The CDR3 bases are TGCAGCGTTGATTCCAGCGGGGCTTCAGATACGCAGTATTTT. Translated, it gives CSVDSSGASDTQYF.

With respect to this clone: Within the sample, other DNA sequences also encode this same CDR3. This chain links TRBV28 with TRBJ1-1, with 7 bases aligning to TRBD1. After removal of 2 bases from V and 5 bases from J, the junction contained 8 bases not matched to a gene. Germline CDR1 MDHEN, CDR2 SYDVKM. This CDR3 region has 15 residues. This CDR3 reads CASSLPRQGNTEAFF. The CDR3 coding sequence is TGTGCCAGCAGTTTACCCCGACAGGGTAATACTGAAGCTTTCTTT.

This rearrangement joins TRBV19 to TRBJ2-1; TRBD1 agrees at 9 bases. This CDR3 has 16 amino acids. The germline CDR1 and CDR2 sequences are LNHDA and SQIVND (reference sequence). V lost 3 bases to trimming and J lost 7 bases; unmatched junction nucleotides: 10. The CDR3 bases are TGTGCCAGTAGTATGTTCGGGACAGGGAGGGATAATGAGCAGTTCTTC. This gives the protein CASSMFGTGRDNEQFF.

The CDR3 bases are TGTGCCATCAAGGACAGGGCCGCGAACACCGGGGAGCTGTTTTTT. Translated: CAIKDRAANTGELFF. The genes are TRBV10-3 and TRBJ2-2, with 8 bases aligning to TRBD1. Germline-derived CDR1 and CDR2 are ENHRY and SYGVKD. V trimming: 7 bases; J trimming: 0 bases; junction bases outside the gene matches: 4. The CDR3 is 15 amino acids.

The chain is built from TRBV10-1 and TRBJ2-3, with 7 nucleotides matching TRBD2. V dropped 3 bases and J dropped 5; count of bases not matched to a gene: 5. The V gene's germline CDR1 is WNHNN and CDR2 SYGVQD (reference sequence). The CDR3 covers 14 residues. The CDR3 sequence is CASSDQRGRDTQYF. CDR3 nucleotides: TGCGCCAGCAGTGACCAGCGGGGTAGAGATACGCAGTATTTT.

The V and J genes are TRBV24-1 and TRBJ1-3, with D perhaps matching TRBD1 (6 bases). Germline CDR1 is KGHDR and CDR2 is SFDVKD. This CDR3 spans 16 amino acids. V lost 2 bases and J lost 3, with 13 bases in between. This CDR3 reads CATSDSPLRGGNTIYF. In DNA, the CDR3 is TGTGCCACCAGTGATTCACCTCTCAGGGGTGGAAACACCATATATTTT.

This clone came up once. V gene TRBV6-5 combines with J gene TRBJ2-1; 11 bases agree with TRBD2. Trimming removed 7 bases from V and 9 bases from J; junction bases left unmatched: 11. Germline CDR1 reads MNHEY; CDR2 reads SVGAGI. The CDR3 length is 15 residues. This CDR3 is CASTLTSGSRSEQFF. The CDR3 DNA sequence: TGTGCCAGCACCCTAACTAGCGGGAGTAGGAGTGAGCAGTTCTTC.

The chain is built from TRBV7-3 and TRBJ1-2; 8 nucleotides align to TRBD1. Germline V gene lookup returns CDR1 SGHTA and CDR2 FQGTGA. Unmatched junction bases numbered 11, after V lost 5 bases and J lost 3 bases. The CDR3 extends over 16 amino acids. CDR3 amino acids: CASSEAGGEPDYGYTF. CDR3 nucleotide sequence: TGTGCCAGCAGCGAGGCAGGGGGCGAGCCGGACTATGGCTACACCTTC. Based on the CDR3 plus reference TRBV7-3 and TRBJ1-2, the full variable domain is GAGVSQTPSNKVTEKGKYVELRCDPISGHTALYWYRQSLGQGPEFLIYFQGTGAADDSGLPNDRFFAVRPEGSVSTLKIQRTERGDSAVYLCASSEAGGEPDYGYTFGSGTRLTVV.

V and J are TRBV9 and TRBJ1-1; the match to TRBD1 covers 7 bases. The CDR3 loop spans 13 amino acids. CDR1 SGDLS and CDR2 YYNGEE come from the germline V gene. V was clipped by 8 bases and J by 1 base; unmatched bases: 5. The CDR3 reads CASTGTANTEAFF. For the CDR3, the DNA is TGTGCCAGTACCGGGACAGCGAACACTGAAGCTTTCTTT.

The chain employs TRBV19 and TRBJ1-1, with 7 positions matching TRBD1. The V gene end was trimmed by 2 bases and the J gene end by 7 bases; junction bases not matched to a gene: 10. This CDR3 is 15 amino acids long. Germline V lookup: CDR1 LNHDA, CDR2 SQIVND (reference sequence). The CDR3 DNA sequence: TGTGCCAGTAGTATATCAAGCGAGGGGGCCAGTGAAGCTTTCTTT. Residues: CASSISSEGASEAFF.

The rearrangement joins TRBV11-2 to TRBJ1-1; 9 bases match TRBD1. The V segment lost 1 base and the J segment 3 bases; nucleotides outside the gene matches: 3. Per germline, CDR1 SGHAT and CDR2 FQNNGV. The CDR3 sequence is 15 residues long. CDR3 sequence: CASSLVTGGDTEAFF. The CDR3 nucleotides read TGTGCCAGCAGCTTAGTGACAGGGGGGGACACTGAAGCTTTCTTT. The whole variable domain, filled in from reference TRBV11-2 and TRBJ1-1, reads EAGVAQSPRYKIIEKRQSVAFWCNPISGHATLYWYQQILGQGPKLLIQFQNNGVVDDSQLPKDRFSAERLKGVDSTLKIQPAKLEDSAVYLCASSLVTGGDTEAFFGQGTRLTVV.

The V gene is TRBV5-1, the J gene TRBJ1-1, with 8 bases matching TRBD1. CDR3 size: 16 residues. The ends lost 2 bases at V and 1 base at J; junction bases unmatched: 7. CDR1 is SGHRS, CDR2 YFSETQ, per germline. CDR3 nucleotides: TGCGCCAGCAGCTTCGGACAGGGCGCCGCGAACACTGAAGCTTTCTTT. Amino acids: CASSFGQGAANTEAFF.

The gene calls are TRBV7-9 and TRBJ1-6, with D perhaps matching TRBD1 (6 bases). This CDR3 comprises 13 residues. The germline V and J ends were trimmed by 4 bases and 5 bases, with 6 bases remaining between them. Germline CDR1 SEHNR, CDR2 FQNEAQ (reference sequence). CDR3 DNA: TGTGCCAGCAGCTGGACAGATAATTCACCCCTCCACTTT. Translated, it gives CASSWTDNSPLHF.

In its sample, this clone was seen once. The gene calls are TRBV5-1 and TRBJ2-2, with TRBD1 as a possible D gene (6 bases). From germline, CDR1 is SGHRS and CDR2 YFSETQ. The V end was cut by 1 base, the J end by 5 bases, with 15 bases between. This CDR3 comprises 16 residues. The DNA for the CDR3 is TGCGCCAGCAGCTTGAGTATACAGGGAACTACCGGGGAGCTGTTTTTT. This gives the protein CASSLSIQGTTGELFF.

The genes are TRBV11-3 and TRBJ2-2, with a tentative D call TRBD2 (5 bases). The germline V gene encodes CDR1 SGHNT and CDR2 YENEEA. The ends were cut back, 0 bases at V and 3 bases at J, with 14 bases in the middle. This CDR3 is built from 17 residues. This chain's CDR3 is CASSLDRQVEDTGELFF. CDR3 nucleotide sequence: TGTGCCAGCAGCTTAGATCGGCAGGTGGAGGACACCGGGGAGCTGTTTTTT. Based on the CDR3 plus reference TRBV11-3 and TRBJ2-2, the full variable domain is EAGVVQSPRYKIIEKKQPVAFWCNPISGHNTLYWYLQNLGQGPELLIRYENEEAVDDSQLPKDRFSAERLKGVDSTLKIQPAELGDSAVYLCASSLDRQVEDTGELFFGEGSRLTVL.

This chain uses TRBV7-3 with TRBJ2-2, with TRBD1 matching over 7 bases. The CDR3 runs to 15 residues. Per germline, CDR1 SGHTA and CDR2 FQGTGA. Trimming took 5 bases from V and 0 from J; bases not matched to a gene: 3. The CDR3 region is CASSPGQANTGELFF. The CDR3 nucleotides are TGTGCCAGCAGCCCTGGACAGGCGAACACCGGGGAGCTGTTTTTT.

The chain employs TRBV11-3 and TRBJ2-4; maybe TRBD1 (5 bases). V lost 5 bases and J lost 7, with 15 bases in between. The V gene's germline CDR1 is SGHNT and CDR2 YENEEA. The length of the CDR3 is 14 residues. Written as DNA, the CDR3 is TGTGCCAGCAGCCCGGATTTGACAGCTAACATTCAGTACTTC. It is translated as CASSPDLTANIQYF.

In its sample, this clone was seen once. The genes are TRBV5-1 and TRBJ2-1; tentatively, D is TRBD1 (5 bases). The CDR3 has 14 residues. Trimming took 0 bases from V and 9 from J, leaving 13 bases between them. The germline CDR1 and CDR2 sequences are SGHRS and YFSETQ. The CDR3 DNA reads TGCGCCAGCAGCTTGGATGGGGCTGGAAGTGAGCAGTTCTTC. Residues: CASSLDGAGSEQFF.

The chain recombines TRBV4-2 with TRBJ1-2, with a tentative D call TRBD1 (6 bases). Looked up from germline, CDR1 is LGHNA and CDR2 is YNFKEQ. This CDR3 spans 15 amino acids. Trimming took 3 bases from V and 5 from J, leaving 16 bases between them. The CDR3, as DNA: TGTGCCAGCAGCCAGACCGGGGGGCGCAGGTATGGCTACACCTTC. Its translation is CASSQTGGRRYGYTF.

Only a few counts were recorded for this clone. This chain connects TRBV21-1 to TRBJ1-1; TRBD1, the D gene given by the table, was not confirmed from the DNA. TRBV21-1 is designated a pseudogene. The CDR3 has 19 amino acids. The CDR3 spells CASSSGTGAASVMNTEAFF. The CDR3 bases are TGTGCCAGCAGCTCCGGGACAGGGGCAGCGTCCGTCATGAACACTGAAGCTTTCTTT.